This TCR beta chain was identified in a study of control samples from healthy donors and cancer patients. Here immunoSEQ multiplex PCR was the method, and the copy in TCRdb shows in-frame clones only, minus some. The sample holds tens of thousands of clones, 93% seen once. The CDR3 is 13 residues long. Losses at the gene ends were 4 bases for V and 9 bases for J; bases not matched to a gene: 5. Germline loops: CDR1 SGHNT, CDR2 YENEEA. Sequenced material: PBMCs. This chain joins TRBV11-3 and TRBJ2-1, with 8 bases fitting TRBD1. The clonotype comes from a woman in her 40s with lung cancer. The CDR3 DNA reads TGTGCCAGCAGCTGGAACAGGGGGGCTGAGCAGTTCTTC. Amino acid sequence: CASSWNRGAEQFF.